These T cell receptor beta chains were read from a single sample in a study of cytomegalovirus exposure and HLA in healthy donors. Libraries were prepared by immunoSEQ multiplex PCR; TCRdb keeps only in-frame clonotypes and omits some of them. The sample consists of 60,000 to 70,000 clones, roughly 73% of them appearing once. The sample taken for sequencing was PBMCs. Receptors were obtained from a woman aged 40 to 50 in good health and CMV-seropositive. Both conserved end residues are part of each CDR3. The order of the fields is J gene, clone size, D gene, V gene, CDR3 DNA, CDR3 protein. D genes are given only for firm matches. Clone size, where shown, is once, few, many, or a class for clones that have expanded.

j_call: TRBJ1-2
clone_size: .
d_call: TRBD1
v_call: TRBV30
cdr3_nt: TGTGCCCGTCAGGGGGAAGCGGGCTATGGCTACACCTTC
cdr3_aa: CARQGEAGYGYTF

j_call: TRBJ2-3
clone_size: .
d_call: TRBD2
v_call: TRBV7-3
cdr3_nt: TGTGCCAGCAGCCCCGTTACGGGGGGGAGCACAGATACGCAGTATTTT
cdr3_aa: CASSPVTGGSTDTQYF

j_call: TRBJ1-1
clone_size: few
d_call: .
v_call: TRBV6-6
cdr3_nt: TGTGCCAGCAGTTACTCAGCAGGGGCGAGGAACACTGAAGCTTTCTTT
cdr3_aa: CASSYSAGARNTEAFF

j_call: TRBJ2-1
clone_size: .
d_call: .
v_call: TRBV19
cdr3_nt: TGTGCCAGTAGTATGGGCCTCAATGAGCAGTTCTTC
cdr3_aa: CASSMGLNEQFF

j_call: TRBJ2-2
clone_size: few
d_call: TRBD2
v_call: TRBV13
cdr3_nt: TGTGCCAGCAGCTCGCCGGTCGGGCTAGCGGTGGGCACCGGGGAGCTGTTTTTT
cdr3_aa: CASSSPVGLAVGTGELFF

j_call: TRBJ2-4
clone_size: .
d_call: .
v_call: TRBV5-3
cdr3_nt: TGTGCCAGAAGCCCTCAGGGGGCCAAAAACATTCAGTACTTC
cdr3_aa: CARSPQGAKNIQYF

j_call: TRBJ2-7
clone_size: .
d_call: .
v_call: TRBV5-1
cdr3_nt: TGCGCCAGCAGCTTGGGGGGCAGAGACTACGAGCAGTACTTC
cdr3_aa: CASSLGGRDYEQYF

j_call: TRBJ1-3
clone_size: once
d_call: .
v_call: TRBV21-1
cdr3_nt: TGTGCCAGCAGCCGGTCATCTCCTTCACAGTTCTCTGGAAACACCATATATTTT
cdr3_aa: CASSRSSPSQFSGNTIYF

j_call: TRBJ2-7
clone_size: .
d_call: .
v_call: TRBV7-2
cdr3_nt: TGTGCCAGCAGCTCGGACGGGGGATACGAGCAGTACTTC
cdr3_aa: CASSSDGGYEQYF

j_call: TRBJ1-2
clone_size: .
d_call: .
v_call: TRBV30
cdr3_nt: TGTGCCTGGAGCCTTGACAGCTACTATGGCTACACCTTC
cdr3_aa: CAWSLDSYYGYTF

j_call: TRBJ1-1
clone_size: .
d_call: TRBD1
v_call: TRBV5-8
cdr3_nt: TGTGCCAGCACCCAGACAGGGCTTGGCACTGAAGCTTTCTTT
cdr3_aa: CASTQTGLGTEAFF

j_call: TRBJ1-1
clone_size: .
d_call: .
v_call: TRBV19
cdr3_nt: TGTGCCAGTAGTATAGGGAGGGGATCGGAAGCTTTCTTT
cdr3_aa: CASSIGRGSEAFF

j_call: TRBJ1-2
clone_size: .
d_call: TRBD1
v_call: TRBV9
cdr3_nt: TGTGCCAGCAGCGACGGACAGGGTAATAACTATGGCTACACCTTC
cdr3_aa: CASSDGQGNNYGYTF

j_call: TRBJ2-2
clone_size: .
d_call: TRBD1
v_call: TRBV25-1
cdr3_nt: TGTGCCAGCAGTGCAATCCGGGACAGGGGGAACACCGGGGAGCTGTTTTTT
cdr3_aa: CASSAIRDRGNTGELFF

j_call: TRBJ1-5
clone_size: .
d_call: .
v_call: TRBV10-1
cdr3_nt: TGCGCCAGCACTATCGACAGACTCAATCAGCCCCAGCATTTT
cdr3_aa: CASTIDRLNQPQHF

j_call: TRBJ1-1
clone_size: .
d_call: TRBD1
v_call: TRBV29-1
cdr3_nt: TGCAGCGAACGGAGGACAGGAGAAGGCGCGAACACTGAAGCTTTCTTT
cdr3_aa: CSERRTGEGANTEAFF

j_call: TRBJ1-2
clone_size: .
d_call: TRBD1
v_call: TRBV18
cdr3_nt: TGTGCCAGCTCACCGGGACAGGGGGAAAGCTACACCTTC
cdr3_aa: CASSPGQGESYTF

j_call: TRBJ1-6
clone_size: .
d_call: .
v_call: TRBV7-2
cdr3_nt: TGTGCCAGCAACCGCCCGGGGGATGGCCGTTATAATTCACCCCTCCACTTT
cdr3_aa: CASNRPGDGRYNSPLHF

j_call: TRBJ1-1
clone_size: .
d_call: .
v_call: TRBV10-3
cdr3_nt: TGTGCCATCAGTGATGGCACAGGGCGTGTGGCTTTCTTT
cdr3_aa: CAISDGTGRVAFF

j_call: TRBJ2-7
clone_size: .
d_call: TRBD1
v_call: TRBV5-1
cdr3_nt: TGCGCCAGCAGCTTCTCGGGACAGACCTACGAGCAGTACTTC
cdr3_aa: CASSFSGQTYEQYF

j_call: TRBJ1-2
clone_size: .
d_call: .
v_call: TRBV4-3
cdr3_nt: TGCGCCAGCAGCCAAGGGGAGGGGATGAGAGGCTACACCTTC
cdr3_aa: CASSQGEGMRGYTF

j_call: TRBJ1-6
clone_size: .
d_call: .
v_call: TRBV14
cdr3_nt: TGTGCCAGCAGCCAACTGGGCGCATCAGGCTCCTATAATTCACCCCTCCACTTT
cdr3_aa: CASSQLGASGSYNSPLHF

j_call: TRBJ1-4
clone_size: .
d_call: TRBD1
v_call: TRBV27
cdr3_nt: TGTGCCAGCAGGGGGACAGCTACTAATGAAAAACTGTTTTTT
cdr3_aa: CASRGTATNEKLFF

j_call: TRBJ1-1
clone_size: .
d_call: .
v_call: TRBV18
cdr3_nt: TGTGCCAGCTCCCAGGGGTCGGAAGCTTTCTTT
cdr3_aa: CASSQGSEAFF

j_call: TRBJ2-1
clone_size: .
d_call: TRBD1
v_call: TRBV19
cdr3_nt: TGTGCCAGTAGTCAAGGGGGCCTCTCCTACAATGAGCAGTTCTTC
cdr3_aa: CASSQGGLSYNEQFF

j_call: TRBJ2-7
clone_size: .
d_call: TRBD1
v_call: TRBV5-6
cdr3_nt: TGTGCCAGCAGCTTGGAGGGGACAGCCTACGAGCAGTACTTC
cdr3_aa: CASSLEGTAYEQYF

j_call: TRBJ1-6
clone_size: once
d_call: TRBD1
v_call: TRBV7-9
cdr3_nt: TGTGCCAGCAGCCTACAGGGGGGGTCCAATAATTCACCCCTCCACTTT
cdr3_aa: CASSLQGGSNNSPLHF

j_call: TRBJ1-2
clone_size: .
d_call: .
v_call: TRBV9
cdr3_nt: TGTGCCAGCAGCCCCACCCGGCGAGGGAGCTATGGCTACACCTTC
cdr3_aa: CASSPTRRGSYGYTF

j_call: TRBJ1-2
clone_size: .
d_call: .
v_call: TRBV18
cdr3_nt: TGTGCCAGCTCACCACCGTCAAACTATGGCTACACCTTC
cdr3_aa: CASSPPSNYGYTF

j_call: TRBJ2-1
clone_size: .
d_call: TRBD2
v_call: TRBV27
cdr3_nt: TGTGCCAGCAGTTCATACGGGGGGGGATGGGATGAGCAGTTCTTC
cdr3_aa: CASSSYGGGWDEQFF

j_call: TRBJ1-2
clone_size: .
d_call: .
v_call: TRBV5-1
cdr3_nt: TGCGCCAGCAGCTTGGGACAGGCATCCTATGGCTACACCTTC
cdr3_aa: CASSLGQASYGYTF

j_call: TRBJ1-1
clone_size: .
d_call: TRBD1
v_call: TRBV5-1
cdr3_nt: TGCGCCAGCAGCTTTTTAGGACAGGGGGACACTGAAGCTTTCTTT
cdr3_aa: CASSFLGQGDTEAFF

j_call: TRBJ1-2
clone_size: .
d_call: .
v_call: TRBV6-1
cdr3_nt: TGTGCCAGCAGTTTAGACAGCAGTTATGGCTACACCTTC
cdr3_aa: CASSLDSSYGYTF

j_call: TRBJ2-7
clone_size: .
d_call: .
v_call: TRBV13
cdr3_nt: TGTGCCAGCAGCCCCCCAAGCACGTACGAGCAGTACTTC
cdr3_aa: CASSPPSTYEQYF

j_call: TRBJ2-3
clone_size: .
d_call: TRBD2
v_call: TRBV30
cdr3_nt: TGTGCCTGGAGTGTAACTAGCGGGGGGGCCGCAGATACGCAGTATTTT
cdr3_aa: CAWSVTSGGAADTQYF

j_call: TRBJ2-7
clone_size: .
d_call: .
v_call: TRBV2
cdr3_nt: TGTGCCAGCACCCAAGGTGTAGCCAGGAGGTCCTACGAGCAGTACTTC
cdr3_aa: CASTQGVARRSYEQYF

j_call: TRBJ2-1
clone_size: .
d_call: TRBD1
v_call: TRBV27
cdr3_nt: TGTGCCAGCAGAATACCCAGGGGGACCTACAATGAGCAGTTCTTC
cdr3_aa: CASRIPRGTYNEQFF

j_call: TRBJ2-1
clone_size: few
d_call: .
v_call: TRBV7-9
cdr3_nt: TGTGCCAGCAGCTTAGTTGAGTTCGGGGAGCAGTTCTTC
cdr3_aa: CASSLVEFGEQFF

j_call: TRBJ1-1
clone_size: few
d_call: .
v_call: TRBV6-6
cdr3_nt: TGTGCCAGCAGTCACAGCCAGGAAGCTTTCTTT
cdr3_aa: CASSHSQEAFF

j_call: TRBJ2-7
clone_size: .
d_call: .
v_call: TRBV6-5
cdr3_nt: TGTGCCAGCACCGGACTGAGTTACGAGCAGTACTTC
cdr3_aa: CASTGLSYEQYF

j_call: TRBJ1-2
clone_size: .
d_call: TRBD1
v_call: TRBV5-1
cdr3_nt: TGCGCCAGCAGCTTAGACAGGGTAAACTATGGCTACACCTTC
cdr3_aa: CASSLDRVNYGYTF

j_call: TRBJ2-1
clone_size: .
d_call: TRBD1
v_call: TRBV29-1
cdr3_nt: TGCAGCGCTGCTAAGGACAGGGACTACAATGAGCAGTTCTTC
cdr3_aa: CSAAKDRDYNEQFF

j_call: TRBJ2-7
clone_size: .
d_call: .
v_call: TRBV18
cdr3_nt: TGTGCCAGCTCACCCGGACGGGGAAATAGGCAGTACTTC
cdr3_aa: CASSPGRGNRQYF

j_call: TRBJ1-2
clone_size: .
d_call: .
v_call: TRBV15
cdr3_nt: TGTGCCACCAGCAGTCGACAGAGTAACTATGGCTACACCTTC
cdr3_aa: CATSSRQSNYGYTF

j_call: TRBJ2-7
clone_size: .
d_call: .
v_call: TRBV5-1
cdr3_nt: TGCGCCAGCAGCTTCGGCGGGGTCGTGGACGAGCAGTACTTC
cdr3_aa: CASSFGGVVDEQYF

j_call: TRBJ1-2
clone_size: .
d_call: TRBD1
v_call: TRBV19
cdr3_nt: TGTGCCAGCAGGACAGGCGGGCGCTACACCTTC
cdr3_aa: CASRTGGRYTF

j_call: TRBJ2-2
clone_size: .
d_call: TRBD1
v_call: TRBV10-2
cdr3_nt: TGCGCCAGCAGTCAGACAGGGAAAGGCGGGGAGCTGTTTTTT
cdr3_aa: CASSQTGKGGELFF